Below, 8 T cell receptor beta chains from the same sample are listed, as sequenced in a study of blood T cell repertoires in COVID-19. Profiled with immunoSEQ multiplex PCR; TCRdb holds only in-frame clones, not every one. The sample consists of approximately 200,000 clones, roughly nine tenths of them appearing once. Material: peripheral blood. The receptors shown here come from a woman aged 45-65 years with acute or convalescent COVID-19.

This sequence joins TRBV5-1 and TRBJ1-1; D uncertain. Germline assignment: CDR1 SGHRS and CDR2 YFSETQ. Trimming shortened V by 0 bases and J by 1 base, and 4 bases separated the two germline ends. The CDR3 is made up of 13 amino acids. The CDR3 loop reads CASSLGANTEAFF. The DNA of the CDR3 is TGCGCCAGCAGCTTGGGGGCGAACACTGAAGCTTTCTTT.

The V and J genes are TRBV23-1 and TRBJ1-6, with 9 bases aligning to TRBD1. TRBV23-1 is known as an ORF, though its function is uncertain. The length of the CDR3 is 13 residues. V lost 10 bases to trimming and J lost 10 bases; unmatched junction nucleotides: 8. CDR3 bases: TGCGCCACCCCGGGACAGGGAAGATCACCCCTCCACTTT. Translation gives CATPGQGRSPLHF.

CDR3 loop: CASSLGAFAGPENEQFF. The CDR3 DNA sequence: TGCGCCAGCAGCTTGGGGGCGTTCGCGGGCCCCGAAAATGAGCAGTTCTTC. The chain couples TRBV5-1 to TRBJ2-1; D may be TRBD2 (5 bases). Per germline, CDR1 SGHRS and CDR2 YFSETQ. CDR3 length: 17 amino acids. Trimming stripped 0 bases from V and 7 bases from J, with 20 bases between.

This chain connects TRBV10-3 to TRBJ2-7; TRBD1 aligns across 8 bases. V lost 1 base, J lost 5 bases, and 1 base stayed unmatched. The CDR3 consists of 13 residues. The germline V gene encodes CDR1 ENHRY and CDR2 SYGVKD. CDR3 nucleotides: TGTGCCATCAGTGAGTGGACAGGGAACGAGCAGTACTTC. Translation gives CAISEWTGNEQYF.

The chain has TRBV10-3 and TRBJ2-7; 9 nucleotides align to TRBD2. This CDR3 comprises 15 residues. V lost 3 bases and J lost 7; bases outside the gene matches: 10. Germline V gives CDR1 ENHRY, CDR2 SYGVKD. CDR3 nucleotides: TGTGCCATCAGTGATTCGACTAGCGGATCGCTGGAGCAGTACTTC. Its translation is CAISDSTSGSLEQYF.

This rearrangement joins TRBV6-5 to TRBJ1-5, with 7 bases matching TRBD1. The CDR3 contains 15 residues. In germline, CDR1 is MNHEY, CDR2 SVGAGI. The V segment lost 4 bases and the J segment 0 bases; nucleotides outside the gene matches: 3. CDR3 nucleotide sequence: TGTGCCAGCAGTTCGGACAGGCTTAGCAATCAGCCCCAGCATTTT. This translates into CASSSDRLSNQPQHF.

The rearrangement uses TRBV19 and TRBJ2-1; 7 positions agree with TRBD1. Germline V gives CDR1 LNHDA, CDR2 SQIVND (reference sequence). The CDR3 totals 12 residues. This CDR3 is CATRGKGDEQFF. As DNA, the CDR3 is TGTGCTACCAGGGGGAAGGGGGATGAGCAGTTCTTC.

Turning to this clone: Distinct nucleotide sequences in the sample also encode this CDR3. The chain links TRBV30 to TRBJ1-1; D is uncertain. This CDR3 has 12 amino acids. Trimming pared 2 bases from V and 1 base from J, leaving 5 bases between. Germline V gene sequence: CDR1 GTSNPN, CDR2 SVGIG (reference sequence). For the CDR3, the DNA is TGTGCCTGGAGTCGCGAGAACACTGAAGCTTTCTTT. Its translation is CAWSRENTEAFF.